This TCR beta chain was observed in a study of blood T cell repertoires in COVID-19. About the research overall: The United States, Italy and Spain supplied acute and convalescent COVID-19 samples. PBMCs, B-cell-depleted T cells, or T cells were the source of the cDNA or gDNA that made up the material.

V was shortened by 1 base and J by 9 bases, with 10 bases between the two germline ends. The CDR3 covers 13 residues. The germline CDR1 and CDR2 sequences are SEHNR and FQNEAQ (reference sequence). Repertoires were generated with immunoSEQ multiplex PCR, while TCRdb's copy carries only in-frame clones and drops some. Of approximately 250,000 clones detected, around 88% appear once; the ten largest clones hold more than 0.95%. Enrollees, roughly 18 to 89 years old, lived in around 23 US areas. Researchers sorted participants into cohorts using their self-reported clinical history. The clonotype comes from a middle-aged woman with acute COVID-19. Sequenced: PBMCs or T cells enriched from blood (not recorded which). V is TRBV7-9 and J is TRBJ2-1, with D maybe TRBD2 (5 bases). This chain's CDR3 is CASSLGSGSEQFF. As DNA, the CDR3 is TGTGCCAGCAGCTTAGGTTCGGGGAGTGAGCAGTTCTTC.